This T cell receptor beta chain derives from a study of T cell clonality in common variable immunodeficiency (dated by TCRdb to the mid-2010s). Equivalent amounts of genomic DNA from CVID and control samples were used as sequencing input. For every sample, a 60 bp segment covering the rearranged TCRbeta CDR3 region was amplified and then sequenced. TCRbeta amplification used the immunoSEQ assay, a bias-corrected multiplex PCR with high-throughput sequencing. The authors processed their data as follows. Every unique nucleotide sequence was considered a clone and was annotated with V, D and J genes, copy number and frequency. Sequences were labeled productive if in frame, and non-productive if out of frame or containing stop codons. Clonality was calculated from Shannon's entropy as previously described. Mean CDR3 Kyte-Doolittle hydropathy was derived from the predicted amino acid sequences of productive clones. Using the R hclust function, scaled V gene usage was clustered hierarchically with Manhattan distance and complete linkage. To assess clone sharing by CDR3 amino acid sequence, 12 repertoires per group were resampled over 100 rounds. The repertoires were searched for around 72 published EBV-specific and approximately 250 published CMV-specific TCRbeta sequences. Two CVID samples that yielded fewer than 10,000 sequences were excluded from the analysis, so 42 CVID repertoires were retained. The source is immuneACCESS, and TCRdb retained only in-frame sequences with V and J called. Part of the clones is not carried over; for the studies checked, unresolved V genes explain less than half of this, and the remainder is unexplained. V and J calls and clone size are given by that table; D and trimming were obtained from the DNA. Across this sample, 25,000 to 35,000 clones were tabulated and none appeared just once. The ten largest clonotypes hold 5.4% of the sample.

CVID was diagnosed by standard criteria: serum IgG, IgA and/or IgM reduced below normal range, plus specific antibody deficiency. The CVID group comprised around 44 subjects, 15 or so female and roughly 30 male, aged roughly 8 to 64 years with a mean age of around 40. Most CVID patients and most healthy controls were of Caucasian heritage. At the time of study participation, every CVID subject had been on replacement immunoglobulin therapy for at least one year. When blood was collected, none of the CVID subjects were ill or on immunomodulatory or immunosuppressive medication. Heparinized peripheral whole blood samples of about 4.5 to 8 ml were collected from each donor. TCRbeta CDR3 repertoires were sequenced from genomic DNA of adults with common variable immune deficiency (CVID) and healthy adult controls. Diluted blood was density-centrifuged over Hypaque 1077 or Ficoll-Paque to isolate peripheral blood mononuclear cells. Unsorted mononuclear cells served as the source of genomic DNA, which was extracted either by Qiagen column purification or by a centrifugation-based method.

Concerning this clone itself: Its target antigen remains unknown. The observed sequence ends 3 residues before the CDR3 terminus, with the missing tail filled in from the germline J gene.

CDR1 and CDR2, per the germline V gene (reference sequence), are LNHDA and SQIVND. The germline ends are 11 bases apart after V is trimmed by 5 bases and J by 1 base. The CDR3 holds 14 amino acids from the cysteine to the phenylalanine. Part of the CDR3 DNA is given, 33 bases translated from base 1. Broad study findings and their caveats: Compared with healthy controls, CVID subjects showed increased TCRbeta clonality (t-test p = 0.018), a feature most characteristic of about a third of subjects. Fewer TCRbeta clones were shared among CVID subjects than among healthy controls (p < 0.0001). Correlations between repertoire features and clinical complications were limited by patient heterogeneity within the CVID cohort. The authors noted that sequencing repertoires of T cell subpopulations would be needed to clarify what caused the increased clonality in CVID. Even though DNA input was the same, control samples had an average of around 82,000 unique sequences each, compared with approximately 30,000 in CVID samples. Fewer deletions and N-nucleotide insertions were reportedly observed in CVID TCRbeta sequences, and highly modified clones with 13 or more V deletions were reportedly absent from CVID TCRbeta sequences.

Sequenced input: peripheral blood mononuclear cells. The chain joins TRBV19 to TRBJ1-1, and perhaps TRBD1 as D gene, on 6 matching bases. This clonotype was sampled from a human donor with common variable immunodeficiency. The DNA read from the CDR3 is TGTGCCAGTAGTGTGGGACATAGGAACACTGAA. Protein translation: CASSVGHRNTE. The full CDR3 protein reads CASSVGHRNTEAFF.